The 9 T cell receptor beta chains in this list originate from one sample, sequenced in a study of molecular identifiers for immune sequencing clone quantification. TCRdb itself ran the PCR reads through MiXCR, one entry per CDR3 protein. The profile shows hundreds of thousands of distinct CDR3 sequences, 24% of them singletons. Sequenced input: naive CD8+ T cells from blood, with Jurkat cell RNA spiked in. Subset given: FACS-sorted CD8+CD4-CCR7+CD45RA+ naive T cells. These receptors were collected from a human donor in good health. Some libraries in this study had Jurkat cell RNA spiked in.

J is TRBJ2-7 and V is TRBV7-9; D uncertain. Germline V gene sequence: CDR1 SEHNR, CDR2 FQNEAQ (reference sequence). Trimming took 2 bases from V and 0 from J, leaving 14 bases between them. This CDR3 is 16 amino acids long. CDR3 protein: CASSLTPSVRSYEQYF. The CDR3 DNA is TGTGCCAGCAGCTTAACCCCCAGCGTACGCTCCTACGAGCAGTACTTC.

In regard to this clonotype: It is likely a read error: a sequence one base away is far more abundant. This chain links TRBV4-1 with TRBJ1-5; D gene uncertain. Germline CDR1 MGHRA, CDR2 YSYEKL. The CDR3 spans 13 residues. This chain's CDR3 is CASSLASNQPQQF. For the CDR3, the DNA is TGCGCCAGCAGCCTAGCCTCCAATCAGCCCCAGCAATTT.

This clonotype was recorded many times. The V gene is TRBV30, the J gene TRBJ2-7, with a tentative D call TRBD2 (6 bases). The ends were cut back, 1 base at V and 4 bases at J, with 8 bases in the middle. Per the germline V gene, CDR1 is GTSNPN and CDR2 is SVGIG (reference sequence). The length of the CDR3 is 12 residues. The CDR3 region is CAWSGGGYEQYF. Written as DNA, the CDR3 is TGTGCCTGGAGTGGTGGGGGGTACGAGCAGTACTTC. Variable domain in full (rest from reference TRBV30 and TRBJ2-7): SQTIHQWPATLVQPVGSPLSLECTVEGTSNPNLYWYRQAAGRGLQLLFYSVGIGQISSEVPQNLSASRPQDRQFILSSKKLLLSDSGFYLCAWSGGGYEQYFGPGTRLTVT.

With regard to this clonotype: Given a much more abundant clone one base away, this may be a read error. The chain uses TRBV5-5 and TRBJ2-1; 11 nucleotides agree with TRBD1. J gave up 10 bases and V 2 bases, and 8 bases lay outside the gene matches. CDR1 and CDR2 from the germline V gene are SGHKS and YYEKEE (reference sequence). This CDR3 spans 15 amino acids. In DNA, the CDR3 is TGTGCCAGCAGCTTCACCGGGACAGGGGGTTACGAGCAGTTCTTC. This codes for CASSFTGTGGYEQFF. Complete variable domain (other parts from reference TRBV5-5 and TRBJ2-1): DAGVTQSPTHLIKTRGQQVTLRCSPISGHKSVSWYQQVLGQGPQFIFQYYEKEERGRGNFPDRFSARQFPNYSSELNVNALLLGDSALYLCASSFTGTGGYEQFFGPGTRLTVL.

This clonotype has just one count. Being one base from a much bigger clone, this may be a read error. J is TRBJ2-1 and V is TRBV7-3; D is perhaps TRBD2 (5 bases). The length of the CDR3 is 14 residues. From germline, CDR1 is SGHTA and CDR2 FQGTGA. Trimming stripped 0 bases from V and 12 bases from J, with 15 bases between. In nucleotides, the CDR3 is TGTGCCAGCAGCTTAACCTTTTCGAGGGCGAGGCAGTTCTTC. This encodes CASSLTFSRARQFF. Drawing the rest from reference TRBV7-3 and TRBJ2-1, the complete variable domain is GAGVSQTPSNKVTEKGKYVELRCDPISGHTALYWYRQSLGQGPEFLIYFQGTGAADDSGLPNDRFFAVRPEGSVSTLKIQRTERGDSAVYLCASSLTFSRARQFFGPGTRLTVL.

The chain carries TRBV12-3 or TRBV12-4 and TRBJ1-1; D not resolved. V was clipped by 3 bases and J by 2 bases, with 10 bases between them. CDR3 length: 14 residues. CDR3 bases: TGTGCCAGCAGTTTGATAGGGAAAAACACTGAAGCTTTCTTT. Translation gives CASSLIGKNTEAFF.

Concerning this clonotype: A much larger clone sits a single nucleotide away, making a read error possible. The rearrangement links TRBV6-5 to TRBJ1-2; the D is unclear. In germline, CDR1 is MNHEY, CDR2 SVGAGI. CDR3 length: 13 residues. This CDR3 reads CASSYSRLYGHTF. As DNA, the CDR3 is TGTGCCAGCAGTTACAGTAGGTTGTATGGCCACACCTTC.

The chain is built from TRBV12-3 or TRBV12-4 and TRBJ2-3; 11 bases are shared with TRBD2. J lost 6 bases, V lost 5 bases, and 7 bases had no gene match. The CDR3 contains 15 residues. The CDR3 protein is CASSENSGRVDTQYF. The CDR3 DNA follows: TGTGCCAGCAGTGAAAATAGCGGGAGGGTGGATACGCAGTATTTT.

This clonotype was found many times. The chain employs TRBV12-3 or TRBV12-4 and TRBJ2-4; a weak D match, TRBD1 (7 bases). Trimming pared 1 base from V and 8 bases from J, leaving 15 bases between. The CDR3 is made up of 15 amino acids. Here the CDR3 DNA reads TGTGCCAGCAGTTTAGAGGAGGGGGCGAAGGACATTCAGTACTTC. This sequence encodes CASSLEEGAKDIQYF.